The 7 T cell receptor beta chains in this list originate from one sample, sequenced in a study of HIV-infected patients and healthy controls. Whole blood was used without fractionation, so all unsorted peripheral T cells were included. cDNA was made from approximately 500 ng RNA using alpha and beta constant primers. Each of the alpha and beta chains got its own library through chain-specific third strand synthesis with indices. TCRdb called the 5' RACE reads again in MiXCR, with one record for every CDR3 protein. The sample has more than 15,000 distinct CDR3 sequences; approximately 5% are singletons. The specimen was blood. The receptor source for this set is an adult in good health.

A note on this clonotype: It may be a read error: a sequence one base away is much more abundant. The chain couples TRBV12-3 or TRBV12-4 to TRBJ1-4; 7 bases agree with TRBD1. This CDR3 has 13 amino acids. The CDR3 sequence is CAIRTGRDERLFF. The CDR3 coding sequence is TGTGCCATCCGGACAGGTCGTGATGAAAGACTGTTTTTT.

This clonotype was observed many times. This CDR3 is CATSRDSAGEGLGYTF. The DNA for the CDR3 is TGTGCCACCAGCAGAGATTCGGCAGGGGAAGGGCTAGGCTACACCTTC. V and J are TRBV15 and TRBJ1-2, with D possibly being TRBD1 (6 bases). Trimming shortened V by 0 bases and J by 8 bases, and 19 bases separated the two germline ends. This CDR3 has 16 amino acids. Germline V gene sequence: CDR1 LNHNV, CDR2 YYDKDF (reference sequence).

By sample fraction, this clonotype is medium-sized. The DNA for the CDR3 is TGCAGTGCTAGAGATTCGTCCAGGGACACTGAAGCTTTCTTT. This codes for CSARDSSRDTEAFF. The chain links TRBV20-1 to TRBJ1-1; tentatively, D is TRBD1 (5 bases). The CDR3 loop spans 14 amino acids. Trimming stripped 0 bases from V and 3 bases from J, with 11 bases between. Per the germline V gene, CDR1 is DFQATT and CDR2 is SNEGSKA (reference sequence).

This clonotype ranks as medium-sized. V usage is TRBV5-1 and J usage is TRBJ2-3; TRBD2 might be the D (6 bases). Deletions cut 0 bases from V and 0 bases from J, with 8 bases between. This CDR3 has 15 amino acids. Germline assignment: CDR1 SGHRS and CDR2 YFSETQ. As DNA, the CDR3 is TGCGCCAGCAGCTTGGCTAGCGCCAGCACAGATACGCAGTATTTT. As protein: CASSLASASTDTQYF.

This clonotype was counted ten times or more. J is TRBJ1-1 and V is TRBV3-1; D perhaps matches TRBD1 (5 bases). The CDR3 has 13 residues. Trimming removed 4 bases at V and 4 bases at J, with 10 bases between. The germline gives CDR1 LGHDT, CDR2 YNNKEL (reference sequence). CDR3 bases: TGTGCCAGCAGCCCCGGGGGGGGCACTGAAGCTTTCTTT. It is translated as CASSPGGGTEAFF.

This clonotype turned up a few times. The chain combines TRBV12-3 or TRBV12-4 with TRBJ1-4, with TRBD1 as a possible D gene (5 bases). This CDR3 has 14 residues. V gave up 3 bases and J gave up 4 bases, with 9 bases separating them. Here the CDR3 reads CASSFSGLNEKLFF. The DNA for the CDR3 is TGTGCCAGCAGTTTTTCGGGGCTTAATGAAAAACTGTTTTTT.

This clonotype was found many times. The chain is built from TRBV29-1 and TRBJ1-2; TRBD1 matches at 7 bases. This CDR3 region has 13 residues. V lost 4 bases and J lost 3; bases outside the gene matches: 5. The germline V gene encodes CDR1 SQVTM and CDR2 ANQGSEA. The DNA of the CDR3 is TGCAGCGTTGTCCAGGGGGTATACTATGGCTACACCTTC. This translates into CSVVQGVYYGYTF.